These 23 T cell receptor beta chains came from one sample sequenced in a study of blood T cells in healthy people across ages. PCR was performed a second time for roughly 7 to 12 cycles using a sample-barcoded 5' primer and a J-beta primer mix. TCRdb called the 5' RACE reads again in MiXCR, with one record for every CDR3 protein. This sample yields about 1.8 million distinct CDR3 sequences, of which roughly 49% are seen a single time; roughly 2% belongs to the top ten. The sample taken for sequencing was blood. The source of these receptors is a middle-aged woman in good health.

The V call is TRBV7-6, the J call TRBJ2-1; unclear D gene. CDR1 and CDR2 (germline): SGHVS, FNYEAQ. The CDR3 length is 12 residues. V was shortened by 6 bases and J by 13 bases, with 16 bases between the two germline ends. The CDR3 here is CASRQNGQEQFF. In DNA, the CDR3 is TGTGCCAGCAGACAGAACGGGCAGGAACAGTTCTTC.

This clonotype occurred a few times. CDR3 protein: CASSQGGTVQETQYF. DNA of the CDR3: TGTGCCAGCAGCCAAGGTGGGACAGTACAAGAGACCCAGTACTTC. The V and J genes are TRBV3-1 and TRBJ2-5, with 7 bases fitting TRBD1. CDR1 is LGHDT and CDR2 is YNNKEL in the germline V gene (reference sequence). The CDR3 consists of 15 residues. V trimming: 1 base; J trimming: 2 bases; junction bases outside the gene matches: 4.

This clonotype was counted between two and nine times. V usage is TRBV6-6 and J usage is TRBJ2-5, with 7 bases aligning to TRBD1. V dropped 8 bases and J dropped 5; count of bases not matched to a gene: 11. This CDR3 comprises 14 residues. Germline CDR1 is MNHNY and CDR2 is SVGAGI (reference sequence). The CDR3 sequence: CASGLRQGSETQYF. In nucleotides, the CDR3 is TGTGCCAGCGGGTTGAGACAGGGAAGCGAGACCCAGTACTTC.

The chain is built from TRBV6-6 and TRBJ2-1; no clear D gene. Between the trimmed V and J ends, which lost 4 bases and 8 bases, there was a span of 9 bases. The CDR3 totals 12 residues. Germline CDR1 reads MNHNY; CDR2 reads SVGAGI (reference sequence). In DNA form, the CDR3 reads TGTGCCAGCAGTTTATGGTCGGATGAGCAGTTCTTC. It yields the protein CASSLWSDEQFF.

This chain connects TRBV9 to TRBJ2-4, with a tentative D call TRBD1 (6 bases). The CDR3 is made up of 18 amino acids. The V and J ends lost 3 bases and 0 bases respectively, with 19 bases between them. CDR1 is SGDLS, CDR2 YYNGEE, per germline. CDR3 amino acids: CASSGGSRKGVAKNIQYF. The CDR3 DNA follows: TGTGCCAGCAGCGGTGGGAGCAGGAAGGGGGTAGCCAAAAACATTCAGTACTTC.

The V gene is TRBV4-3, the J gene TRBJ2-1; maybe TRBD2 (5 bases). This CDR3 comprises 15 residues. Per germline, CDR1 LGHNA and CDR2 YSLEER. V shed 1 base and J shed 7 bases, with 14 bases lying between them. The CDR3 loop is CASSQGRQEGNEQFF. In nucleotides, the CDR3 is TGCGCCAGCAGCCAAGGGCGTCAAGAGGGAAATGAGCAGTTCTTC.

This clonotype was counted between two and nine times. This chain connects TRBV7-2 to TRBJ2-6, with 8 positions matching TRBD2. The junction had 8 bases not matched to a gene; V was cut back by 4 bases and J by 0 bases. Germline V gene data show CDR1 as SGHTA and CDR2 as FQGNSA. The CDR3 is made up of 18 amino acids. The CDR3 spells CASSSPLAASSGANVLTF. The DNA of the CDR3 is TGTGCCAGCAGCTCCCCACTAGCGGCAAGCTCTGGGGCCAACGTCCTGACTTTC.

The chain recombines TRBV6-5 with TRBJ2-1; D is perhaps TRBD2 (6 bases). Germline loops: CDR1 MNHEY, CDR2 SVGAGI. This CDR3 contains 13 residues. V dropped 7 bases and J dropped 12 bases, with 19 bases sitting between them. The CDR3 coding sequence is TGTGCCAGCACCCACGCCCAGGGTAGCGGGCAGTTCTTC. Protein: CASTHAQGSGQFF.

To note about this clonotype: An end of the junction differs from the germline gene, which may be a read error. The chain carries TRBV20-1 and TRBJ2-1; D possibly corresponds to TRBD2 (5 bases). The CDR3 sequence is 13 residues long. Germline values: CDR1 DFQATT, CDR2 SNEGSKA (reference sequence). The CDR3 loop is CSARVGSYHEQFF. CDR3 DNA: TGCAGTGCGAGGGTTGGCTCCTACCATGAGCAGTTCTTC.

This clonotype was counted between two and nine times. The chain uses TRBV4-1 and TRBJ2-7; possible D gene TRBD1, 6 bases. This CDR3 has 14 amino acids. CDR1 and CDR2 (germline): MGHRA, YSYEKL. Trimming left V 1 base short and J 10 bases short, with 17 bases between. This chain's CDR3 is CASSQGDIPGNQYF. Here the CDR3 DNA reads TGCGCCAGCAGCCAAGGGGACATTCCCGGGAATCAGTACTTC.

This chain joins TRBV7-2 and TRBJ1-5; a weak D match, TRBD1 (6 bases). Trimming took 5 bases from V and 0 from J, leaving 17 bases between them. Per germline, CDR1 SGHTA and CDR2 FQGNSA. The CDR3 contains 17 residues. The DNA of the CDR3 is TGTGCCAGCAGCCCGGTAGCGGGGACAACTAGCAATCAGCCCCAGCATTTT. This sequence encodes CASSPVAGTTSNQPQHF.

The CDR3 sequence: CASSQGGDPSYNEQFF. The CDR3 region has the DNA TGCGCCAGCAGCCAAGGGGGGGATCCCTCCTACAATGAGCAGTTCTTC. This chain links TRBV4-3 with TRBJ2-1; possibly TRBD2 for D (6 bases). This CDR3 has 16 residues. Per germline, CDR1 LGHNA and CDR2 YSLEER. V lost 1 base to trimming and J lost 0 bases, with 10 bases between them.

V gene TRBV5-1 combines with J gene TRBJ1-4; 9 bases are a match to TRBD1. This CDR3 spans 15 amino acids. CDR1 and CDR2 (germline): SGHRS, YFSETQ. V lost 4 bases, J lost 10 bases, and 11 bases stayed unmatched. CDR3 residues: CASSPPGQGIRKLFF. The CDR3 DNA sequence: TGCGCCAGCAGCCCCCCGGGACAGGGTATCCGAAAACTGTTTTTT.

A few counts support this clonotype. V gene TRBV6-2 or TRBV6-3 combines with J gene TRBJ2-3; 13 bases align to TRBD2. CDR3 length: 20 residues. The germline V gene encodes CDR1 MNHEY and CDR2 SVGEGT. The V and J ends lost 6 bases and 0 bases, in that order; junction bases with no gene match: 15. CDR3 region: CASRATRTSGGYSSTDTQYF. The DNA of the CDR3 is TGTGCCAGCAGAGCTACCAGGACTAGCGGGGGATACTCTAGCACAGATACGCAGTATTTT.

The genes are TRBV6-1 and TRBJ1-5, with 7 bases fitting TRBD1. The germline V gene has CDR1 MNHNS and CDR2 SASEGT. The CDR3 is 15 amino acids. V dropped 7 bases and J dropped 2; count of bases not matched to a gene: 8. The DNA for the CDR3 is TGTGCCAGCACCAAGACAGGGTCGGGCAATCAGCCCCAGCATTTT. It yields the protein CASTKTGSGNQPQHF.

V gene TRBV12-3 or TRBV12-4 combines with J gene TRBJ1-6, with D hard to call. V was cut by 4 bases and J by 8 bases, with 9 bases left in between. This CDR3 is built from 13 residues. DNA for the CDR3: TGTGCCAGCAGTTACGGACGGGATTCACCCCTCCACTTT. Protein sequence: CASSYGRDSPLHF.

The chain has TRBV20-1 and TRBJ1-5; 10 positions agree with TRBD1. Germline V CDR1 and CDR2: DFQATT, SNEGSKA (reference sequence). The CDR3 is 14 residues long. The junction had 7 bases not matched to a gene; V was cut back by 5 bases and J by 6 bases. The CDR3 nucleotides read TGCAGTGCTCCCGGGACAGGGGTTGGTCAGCCCCAGCATTTT. It codes for CSAPGTGVGQPQHF.

As to this clonotype: A read error may produce the germline difference seen at one junction end. V is TRBV7-2 and J is TRBJ2-5; 10 nucleotides align to TRBD2. The CDR3 is 15 residues long. Germline V CDR1 and CDR2: SGHTA, FQGNSA. CDR3 sequence reads: CASNEAGGPKEAQYF. CDR3 nucleotides: TGTGCCAGCAACGAAGCGGGGGGGCCGAAAGAGGCCCAGTACTTC.

The genes are TRBV7-9 and TRBJ1-2; 7 positions match TRBD1. This CDR3 comprises 16 residues. V lost 1 base, J lost 1 base, and 6 bases stayed unmatched. Germline lookup yields CDR1 SEHNR and CDR2 FQNEAQ (reference sequence). In DNA, the CDR3 is TGTGCCAGCAGCTTAGGGGGACAGACCGTTAACTATGGCTACACCTTC. This encodes CASSLGGQTVNYGYTF.

The chain combines TRBV6-5 with TRBJ2-3; D is perhaps TRBD1 (5 bases). Germline V gene sequence: CDR1 MNHEY, CDR2 SVGAGI. V lost 5 bases to trimming and J lost 9 bases, with 18 bases between them. CDR3 length: 14 amino acids. CDR3 nucleotide sequence: TGTGCCAGCAGTCCTATTGGGGCCTCAGGAACGCAGTATTTT. Its translation is CASSPIGASGTQYF.

This chain links TRBV6-5 with TRBJ2-5; no clear D gene. Matching the DNA end better, TRBJ2-7 makes the J call doubtful. In germline, CDR1 is MNHEY, CDR2 SVGAGI. The CDR3 covers 14 residues. The CDR3 bases are TGTGCCAGCAGTTACTTCGGGCCCTCAAGCGAGCAGTACTTC. Residues: CASSYFGPSSEQYF.

The rearrangement uses TRBV5-4 and TRBJ2-5; maybe TRBD2 (5 bases). The assigned J gene may be wrong: the sequence end matches TRBJ2-4 better. Germline lookup yields CDR1 SGHNT and CDR2 YYREEE (reference sequence). The CDR3 covers 14 residues. The CDR3 spells CASSLDGRVYIQYF. In nucleotides, the CDR3 is TGTGCCAGCAGCTTGGACGGGCGGGTATACATTCAGTACTTC.

J is TRBJ1-2 and V is TRBV15; a weak D match, TRBD1 (6 bases). Germline assignment: CDR1 LNHNV and CDR2 YYDKDF (reference sequence). With 0 bases removed from V and 7 bases from J, the gap between germline ends came to 12 bases. The CDR3 runs to 14 residues. CDR3 nucleotide sequence: TGTGCCACCAGCAGAGATAGGACAGTTAGTGGCTACACCTTC. Protein sequence: CATSRDRTVSGYTF.